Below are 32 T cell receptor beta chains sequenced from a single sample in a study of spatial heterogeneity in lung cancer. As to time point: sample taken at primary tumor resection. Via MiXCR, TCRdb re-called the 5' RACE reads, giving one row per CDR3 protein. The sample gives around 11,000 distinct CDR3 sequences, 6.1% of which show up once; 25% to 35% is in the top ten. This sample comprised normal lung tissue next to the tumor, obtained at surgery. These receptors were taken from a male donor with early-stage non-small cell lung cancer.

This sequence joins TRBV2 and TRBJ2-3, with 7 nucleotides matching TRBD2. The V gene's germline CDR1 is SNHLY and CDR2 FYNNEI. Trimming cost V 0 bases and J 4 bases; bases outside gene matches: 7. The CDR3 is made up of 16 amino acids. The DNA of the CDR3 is TGTGCCAGCAGTGAAGCGGCTAGCGGAGGGGCAGATACGCAGTATTTT. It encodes CASSEAASGGADTQYF.

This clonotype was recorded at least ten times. The CDR3 spells CASTRGGHLEKLFF. The CDR3 DNA reads TGTGCCAGCACAAGAGGGGGACACCTTGAAAAACTGTTTTTT. The J gene is TRBJ1-4, the V gene TRBV12-3 or TRBV12-4; TRBD1 might be the D (6 bases). CDR3 length: 14 residues. Between the trimmed V and J ends, which lost 7 bases and 7 bases, there was a span of 16 bases.

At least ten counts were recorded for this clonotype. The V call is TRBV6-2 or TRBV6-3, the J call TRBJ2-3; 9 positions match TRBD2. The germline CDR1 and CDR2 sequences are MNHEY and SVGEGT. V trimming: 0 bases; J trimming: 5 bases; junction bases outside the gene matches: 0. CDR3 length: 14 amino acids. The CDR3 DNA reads TGTGCCAGCAGTTACTCTAGCGGGAGAGATACGCAGTATTTT. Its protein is CASSYSSGRDTQYF.

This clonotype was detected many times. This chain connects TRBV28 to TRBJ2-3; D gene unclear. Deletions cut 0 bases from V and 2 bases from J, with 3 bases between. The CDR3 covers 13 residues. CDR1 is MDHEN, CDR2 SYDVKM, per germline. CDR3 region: CASSLWATDTQYF. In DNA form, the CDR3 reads TGTGCCAGCAGTTTATGGGCCACAGATACGCAGTATTTT.

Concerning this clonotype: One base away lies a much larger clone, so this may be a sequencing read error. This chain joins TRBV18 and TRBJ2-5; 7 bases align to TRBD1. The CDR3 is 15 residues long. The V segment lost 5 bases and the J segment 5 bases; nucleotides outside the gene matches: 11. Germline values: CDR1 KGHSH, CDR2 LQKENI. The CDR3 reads CASSSRAGGSETQYF. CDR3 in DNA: TGTGCCAGCTCATCGCGAGCAGGGGGATCGGAGACCCAGTACTTC.

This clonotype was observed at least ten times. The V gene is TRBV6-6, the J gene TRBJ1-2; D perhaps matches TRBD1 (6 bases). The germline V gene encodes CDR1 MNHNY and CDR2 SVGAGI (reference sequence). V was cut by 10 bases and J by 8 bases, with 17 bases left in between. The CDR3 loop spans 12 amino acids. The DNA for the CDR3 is TGTGCCACTGGACAGCGAGAGGGGGGCTACACCTTC. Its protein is CATGQREGGYTF.

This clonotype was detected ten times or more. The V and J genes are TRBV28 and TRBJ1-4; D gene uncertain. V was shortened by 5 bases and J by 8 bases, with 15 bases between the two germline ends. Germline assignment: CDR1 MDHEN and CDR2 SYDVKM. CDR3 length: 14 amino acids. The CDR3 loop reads CASSPEPTREKLFF. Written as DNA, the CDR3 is TGTGCCAGCAGTCCTGAACCGACGAGAGAAAAACTGTTTTTT.

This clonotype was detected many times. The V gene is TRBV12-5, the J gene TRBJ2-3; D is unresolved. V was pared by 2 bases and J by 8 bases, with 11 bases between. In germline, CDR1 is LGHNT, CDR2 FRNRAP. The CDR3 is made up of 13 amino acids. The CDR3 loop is CASGLIGLRTQYF. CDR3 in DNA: TGTGCTAGTGGTTTGATAGGCCTTCGTACGCAGTATTTT.

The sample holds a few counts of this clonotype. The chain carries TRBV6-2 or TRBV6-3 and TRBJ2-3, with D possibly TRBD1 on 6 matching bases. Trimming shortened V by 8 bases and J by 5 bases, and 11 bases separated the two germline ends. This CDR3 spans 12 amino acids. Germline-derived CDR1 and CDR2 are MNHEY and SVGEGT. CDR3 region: CASSNREDTQYF. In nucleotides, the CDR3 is TGTGCCAGCTCTAACAGGGAAGATACGCAGTATTTT.

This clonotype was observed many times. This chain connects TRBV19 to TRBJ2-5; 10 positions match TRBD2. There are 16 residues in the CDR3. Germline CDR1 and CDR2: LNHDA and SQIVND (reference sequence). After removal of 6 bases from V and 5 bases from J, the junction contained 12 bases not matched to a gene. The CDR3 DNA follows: TGTGCCAGTAGCCGAAACCTAGCGGGAGCCCGGGAGACCCAGTACTTC. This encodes CASSRNLAGARETQYF.

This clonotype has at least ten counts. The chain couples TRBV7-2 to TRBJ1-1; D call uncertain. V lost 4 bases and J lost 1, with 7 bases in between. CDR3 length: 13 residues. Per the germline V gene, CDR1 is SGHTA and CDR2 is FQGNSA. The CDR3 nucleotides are TGTGCCAGCAGCTCGACCTGGAACACTGAAGCTTTCTTT. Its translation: CASSSTWNTEAFF.

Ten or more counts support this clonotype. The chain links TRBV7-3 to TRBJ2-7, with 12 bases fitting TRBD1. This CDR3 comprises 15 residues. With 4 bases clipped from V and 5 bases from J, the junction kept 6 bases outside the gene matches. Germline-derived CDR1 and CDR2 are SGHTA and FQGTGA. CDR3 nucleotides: TGTGCCAGCAGCTCGCCGGGACAGGGGGCCCACGAGCAGTACTTC. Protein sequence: CASSSPGQGAHEQYF.

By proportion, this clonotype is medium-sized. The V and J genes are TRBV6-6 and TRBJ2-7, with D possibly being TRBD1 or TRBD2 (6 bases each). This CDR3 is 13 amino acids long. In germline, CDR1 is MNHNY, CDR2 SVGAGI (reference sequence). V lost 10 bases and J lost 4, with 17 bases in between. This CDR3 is CATKGGSGYEQYF. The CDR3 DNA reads TGTGCCACGAAAGGGGGGAGCGGGTACGAGCAGTACTTC.

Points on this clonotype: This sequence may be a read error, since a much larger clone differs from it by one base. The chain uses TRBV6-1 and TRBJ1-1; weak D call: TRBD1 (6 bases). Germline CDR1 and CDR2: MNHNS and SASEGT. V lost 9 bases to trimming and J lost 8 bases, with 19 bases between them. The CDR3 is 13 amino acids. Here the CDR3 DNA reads TGTGCCAGAAGCTGGGAGGGGGGACGAGAAGCTTTCTTT. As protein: CARSWEGGREAFF.

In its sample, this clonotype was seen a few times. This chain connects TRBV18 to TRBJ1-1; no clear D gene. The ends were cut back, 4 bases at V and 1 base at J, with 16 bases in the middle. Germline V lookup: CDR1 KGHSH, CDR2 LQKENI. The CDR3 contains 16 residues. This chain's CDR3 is CASSLLELSGNTEAFF. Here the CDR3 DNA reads TGTGCCAGCTCACTCTTAGAGCTGTCAGGGAACACTGAAGCTTTCTTT.

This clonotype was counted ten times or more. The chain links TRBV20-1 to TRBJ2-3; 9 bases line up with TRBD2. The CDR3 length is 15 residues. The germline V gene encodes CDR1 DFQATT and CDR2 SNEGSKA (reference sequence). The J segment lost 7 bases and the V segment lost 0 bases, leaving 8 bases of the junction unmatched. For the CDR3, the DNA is TGCAGTGCTAGAGATGAGGCGGGGGGGCTCAATACGCAGTATTTT. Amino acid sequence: CSARDEAGGLNTQYF.

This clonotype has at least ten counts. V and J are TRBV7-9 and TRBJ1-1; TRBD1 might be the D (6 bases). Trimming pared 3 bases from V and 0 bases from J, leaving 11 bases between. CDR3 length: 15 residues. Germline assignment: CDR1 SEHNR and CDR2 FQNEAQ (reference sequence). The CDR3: CASSFFQGMNTEAFF. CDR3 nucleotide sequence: TGTGCCAGCAGCTTTTTTCAGGGGATGAACACTGAAGCTTTCTTT.

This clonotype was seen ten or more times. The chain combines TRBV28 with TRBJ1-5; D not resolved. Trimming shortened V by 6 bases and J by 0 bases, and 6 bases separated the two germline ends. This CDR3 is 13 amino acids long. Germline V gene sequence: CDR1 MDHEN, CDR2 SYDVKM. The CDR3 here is CASRAPSNQPQHF. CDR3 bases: TGTGCCAGCAGGGCACCTAGCAATCAGCCCCAGCATTTT.

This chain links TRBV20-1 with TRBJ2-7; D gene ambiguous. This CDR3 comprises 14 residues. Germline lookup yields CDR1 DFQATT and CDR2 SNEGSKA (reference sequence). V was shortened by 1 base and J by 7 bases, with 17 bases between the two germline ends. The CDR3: CSARASESHREQYF. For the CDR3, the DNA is TGCAGTGCTAGAGCGTCTGAGTCCCACCGGGAGCAGTACTTC.

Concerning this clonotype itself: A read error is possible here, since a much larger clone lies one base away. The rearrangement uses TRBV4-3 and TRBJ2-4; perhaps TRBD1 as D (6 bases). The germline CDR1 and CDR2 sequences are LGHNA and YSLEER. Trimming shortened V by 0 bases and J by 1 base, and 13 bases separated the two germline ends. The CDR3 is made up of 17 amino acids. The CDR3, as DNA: TGCGCCAGCAGCCAAGATACAGGGACGGGGGCCAAAAACATTCAGTACTTC. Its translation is CASSQDTGTGAKNIQYF.

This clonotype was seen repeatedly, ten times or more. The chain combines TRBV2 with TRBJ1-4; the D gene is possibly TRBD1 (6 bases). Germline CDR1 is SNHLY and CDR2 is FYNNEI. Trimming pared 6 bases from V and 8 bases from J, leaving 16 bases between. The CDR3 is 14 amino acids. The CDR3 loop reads CASSSDRLREKLFF. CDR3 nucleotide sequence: TGTGCCAGCAGCAGCGACAGGTTGAGGGAAAAACTGTTTTTT.

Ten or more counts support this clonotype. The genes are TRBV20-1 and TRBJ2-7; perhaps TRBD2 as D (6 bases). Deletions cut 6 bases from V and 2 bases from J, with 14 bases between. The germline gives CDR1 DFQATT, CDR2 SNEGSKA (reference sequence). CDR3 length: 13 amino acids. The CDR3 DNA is TGCAGTGCCGAAACTAGCAGGACCTACGAGCAGTACTTC. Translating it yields CSAETSRTYEQYF.

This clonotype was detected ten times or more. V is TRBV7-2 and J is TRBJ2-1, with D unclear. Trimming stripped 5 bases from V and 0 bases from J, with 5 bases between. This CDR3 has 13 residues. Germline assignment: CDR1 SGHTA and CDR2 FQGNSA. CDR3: CASSQSSYNEQFF. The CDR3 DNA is TGTGCCAGCAGCCAGAGCTCCTACAATGAGCAGTTCTTC.

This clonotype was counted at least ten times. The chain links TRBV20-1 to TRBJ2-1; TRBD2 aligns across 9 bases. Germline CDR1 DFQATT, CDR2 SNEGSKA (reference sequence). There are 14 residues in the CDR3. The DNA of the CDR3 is TGCAGCGCCCCCAGCCTGGCGGGAGGGTATGAGCAGTTCTTC. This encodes CSAPSLAGGYEQFF.

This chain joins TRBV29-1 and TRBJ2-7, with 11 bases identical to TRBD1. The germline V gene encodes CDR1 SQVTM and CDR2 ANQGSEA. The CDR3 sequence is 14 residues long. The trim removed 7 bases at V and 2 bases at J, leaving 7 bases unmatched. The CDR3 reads CSARTGGGTYEQYF. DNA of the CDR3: TGCAGCGCCCGGACAGGGGGCGGTACCTACGAGCAGTACTTC.

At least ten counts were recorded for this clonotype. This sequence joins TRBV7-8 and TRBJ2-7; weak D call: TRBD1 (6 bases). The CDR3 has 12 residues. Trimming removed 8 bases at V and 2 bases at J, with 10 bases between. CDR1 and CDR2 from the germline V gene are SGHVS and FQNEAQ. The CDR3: CASGQIPYEQYF. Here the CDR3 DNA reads TGTGCCAGCGGACAGATACCCTACGAGCAGTACTTC.

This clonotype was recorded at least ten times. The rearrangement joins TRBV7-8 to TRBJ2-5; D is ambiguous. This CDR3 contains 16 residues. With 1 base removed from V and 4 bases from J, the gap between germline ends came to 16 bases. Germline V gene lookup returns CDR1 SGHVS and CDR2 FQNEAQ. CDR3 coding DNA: TGTGCCAGCAGCTTAGTTGGGAAGGGCCCTTCAGAGACCCAGTACTTC. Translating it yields CASSLVGKGPSETQYF.

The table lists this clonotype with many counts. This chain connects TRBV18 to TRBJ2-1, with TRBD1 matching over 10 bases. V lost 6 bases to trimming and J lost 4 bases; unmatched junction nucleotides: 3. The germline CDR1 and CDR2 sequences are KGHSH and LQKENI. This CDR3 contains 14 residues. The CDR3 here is CASSGQGDYNEQFF. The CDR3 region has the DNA TGTGCCAGCTCCGGACAGGGGGATTACAATGAGCAGTTCTTC.

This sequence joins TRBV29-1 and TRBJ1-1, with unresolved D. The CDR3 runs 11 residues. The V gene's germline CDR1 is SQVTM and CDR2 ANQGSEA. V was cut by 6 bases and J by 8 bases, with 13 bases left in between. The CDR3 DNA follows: TGCAGCGTATCATCCGGGCCGGAAGCTTTCTTT. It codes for CSVSSGPEAFF.

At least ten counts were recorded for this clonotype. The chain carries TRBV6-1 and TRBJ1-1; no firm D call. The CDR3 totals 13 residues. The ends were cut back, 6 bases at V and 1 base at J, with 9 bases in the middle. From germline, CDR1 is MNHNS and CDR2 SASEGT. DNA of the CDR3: TGTGCCAGCAGAGTATCCCGGAACACTGAAGCTTTCTTT. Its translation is CASRVSRNTEAFF.

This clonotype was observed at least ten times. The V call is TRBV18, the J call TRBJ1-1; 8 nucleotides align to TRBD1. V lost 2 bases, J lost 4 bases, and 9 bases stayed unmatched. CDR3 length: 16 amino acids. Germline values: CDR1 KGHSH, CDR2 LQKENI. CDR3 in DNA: TGTGCCAGCTCACCAAGTAGCGGACAGGGAAGCACTGAAGCTTTCTTT. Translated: CASSPSSGQGSTEAFF.

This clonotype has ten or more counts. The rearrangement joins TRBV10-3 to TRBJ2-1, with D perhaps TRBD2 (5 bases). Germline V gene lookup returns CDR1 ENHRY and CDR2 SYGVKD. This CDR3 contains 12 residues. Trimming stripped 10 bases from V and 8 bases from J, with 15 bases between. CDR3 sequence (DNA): TGTGCCACCCGACCAGAGGGCGATGAGCAGTTCTTC. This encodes CATRPEGDEQFF.